The text below deals with one TCR beta chain. V lost 5 bases, J lost 1 base, and 12 bases lay in between. This CDR3 has 14 amino acids. Per germline, CDR1 MNHEY and CDR2 SVGEGT. This sample was taken from a study of blood T cell repertoires in COVID-19. Cohorts were determined from participant-reported clinical history. Clones were read by immunoSEQ multiplex PCR, and TCRdb kept only the in-frame ones, dropping some. Here the sample spans approximately 270,000 clones, around 85% being singletons. What was sequenced was PBMCs or T cells enriched from blood (not recorded which). The sequence was obtained from a woman aged 45 to 65 who had recovered from COVID-19. The rearrangement uses TRBV6-2 or TRBV6-3 and TRBJ2-7; D might be TRBD1 (6 bases). The CDR3 sequence: CASSLQGASYEQYF. In DNA, the CDR3 is TGTGCCAGCAGTCTACAGGGCGCTTCCTACGAGCAGTACTTC.